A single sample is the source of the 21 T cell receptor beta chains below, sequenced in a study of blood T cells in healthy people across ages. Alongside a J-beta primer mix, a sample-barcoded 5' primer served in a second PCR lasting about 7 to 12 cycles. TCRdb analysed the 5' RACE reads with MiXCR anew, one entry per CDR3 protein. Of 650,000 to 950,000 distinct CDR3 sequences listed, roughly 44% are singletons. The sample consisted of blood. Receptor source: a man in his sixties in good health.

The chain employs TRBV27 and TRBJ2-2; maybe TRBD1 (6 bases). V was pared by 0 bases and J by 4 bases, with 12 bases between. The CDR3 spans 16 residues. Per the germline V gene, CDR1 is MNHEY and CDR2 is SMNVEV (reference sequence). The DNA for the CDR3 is TGTGCCAGCAGTTTATCGCAGACAGGACGCACCGGGGAGCTGTTTTTT. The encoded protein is CASSLSQTGRTGELFF.

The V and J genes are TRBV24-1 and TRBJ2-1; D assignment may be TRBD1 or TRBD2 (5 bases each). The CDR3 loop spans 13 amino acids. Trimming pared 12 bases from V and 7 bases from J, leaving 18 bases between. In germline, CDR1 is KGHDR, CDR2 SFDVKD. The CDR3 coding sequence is TGTGCCTCCTGGGACCCGGGCTTGAATGAGCAGTTCTTC. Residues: CASWDPGLNEQFF.

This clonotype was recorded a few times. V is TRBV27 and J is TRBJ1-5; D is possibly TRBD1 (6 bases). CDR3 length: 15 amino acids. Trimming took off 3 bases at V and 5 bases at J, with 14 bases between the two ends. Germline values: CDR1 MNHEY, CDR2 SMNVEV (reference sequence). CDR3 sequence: CASSLVSGVDQPQHF. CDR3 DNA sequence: TGTGCCAGCAGTTTGGTATCAGGGGTCGATCAGCCCCAGCATTTT.

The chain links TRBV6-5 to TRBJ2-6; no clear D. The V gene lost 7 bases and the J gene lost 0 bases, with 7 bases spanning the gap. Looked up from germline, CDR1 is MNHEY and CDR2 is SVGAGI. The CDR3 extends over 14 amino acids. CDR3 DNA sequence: TGTGCCAGCACAGAGGACTCTGGGGCCAACGTCCTGACTTTC. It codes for CASTEDSGANVLTF.

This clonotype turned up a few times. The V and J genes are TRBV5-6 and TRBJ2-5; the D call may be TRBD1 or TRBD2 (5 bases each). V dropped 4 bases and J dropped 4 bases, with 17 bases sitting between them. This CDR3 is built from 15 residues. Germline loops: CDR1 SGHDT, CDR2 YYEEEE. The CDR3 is CASSHGASAGETQYF. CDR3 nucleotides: TGTGCCAGCAGCCACGGGGCTTCGGCAGGAGAGACCCAGTACTTC.

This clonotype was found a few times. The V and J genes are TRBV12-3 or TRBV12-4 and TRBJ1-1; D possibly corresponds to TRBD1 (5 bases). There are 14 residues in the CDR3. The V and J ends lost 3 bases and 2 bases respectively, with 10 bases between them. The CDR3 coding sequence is TGTGCCAGCAGTTTTCGACAGTACAACACTGAAGCTTTCTTT. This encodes CASSFRQYNTEAFF.

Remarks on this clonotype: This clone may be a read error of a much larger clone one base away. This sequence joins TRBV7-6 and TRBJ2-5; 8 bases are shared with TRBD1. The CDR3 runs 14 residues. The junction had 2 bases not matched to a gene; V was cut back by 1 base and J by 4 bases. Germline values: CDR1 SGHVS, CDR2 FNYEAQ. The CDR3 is CASSLGDRIETQYF. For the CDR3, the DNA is TGTGCCAGCAGCTTAGGGGACAGGATAGAGACCCAGTACTTC.

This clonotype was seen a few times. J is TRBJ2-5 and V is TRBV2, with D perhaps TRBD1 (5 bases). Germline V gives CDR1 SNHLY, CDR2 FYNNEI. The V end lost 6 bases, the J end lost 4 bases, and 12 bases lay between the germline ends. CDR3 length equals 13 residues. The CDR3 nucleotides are TGTGCCAGCAGAAATCAGGGTGTAGAGACCCAGTACTTC. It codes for CASRNQGVETQYF.

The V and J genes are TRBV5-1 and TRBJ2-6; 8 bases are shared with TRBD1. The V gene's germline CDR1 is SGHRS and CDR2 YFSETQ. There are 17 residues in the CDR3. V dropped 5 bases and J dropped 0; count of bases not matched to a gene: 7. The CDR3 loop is CASSPTGEPSGANVLTF. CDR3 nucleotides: TGCGCCAGCAGTCCGACAGGGGAACCCTCTGGGGCCAACGTCCTGACTTTC.

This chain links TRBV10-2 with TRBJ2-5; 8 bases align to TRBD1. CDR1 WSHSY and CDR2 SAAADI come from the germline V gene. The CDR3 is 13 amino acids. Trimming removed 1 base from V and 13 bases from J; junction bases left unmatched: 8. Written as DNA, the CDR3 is TGCGCCAGCAGTGAGTTAACAGGGGGTCGTCGGTACTTC. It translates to CASSELTGGRRYF.

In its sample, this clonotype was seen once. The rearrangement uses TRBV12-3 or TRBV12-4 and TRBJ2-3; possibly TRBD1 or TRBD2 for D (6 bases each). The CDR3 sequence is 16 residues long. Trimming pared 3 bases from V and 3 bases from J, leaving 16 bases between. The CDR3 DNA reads TGTGCCAGCAGTTTTGGCCGGGGGCTGGTGACAGATACGCAGTATTTT. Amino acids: CASSFGRGLVTDTQYF.

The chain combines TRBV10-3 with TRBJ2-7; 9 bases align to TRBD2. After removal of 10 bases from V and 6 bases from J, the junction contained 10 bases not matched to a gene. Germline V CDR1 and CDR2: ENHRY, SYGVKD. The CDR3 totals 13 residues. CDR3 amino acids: CASRVGGGGEQYF. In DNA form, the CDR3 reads TGTGCCAGCAGAGTTGGCGGGGGGGGCGAGCAGTACTTC.

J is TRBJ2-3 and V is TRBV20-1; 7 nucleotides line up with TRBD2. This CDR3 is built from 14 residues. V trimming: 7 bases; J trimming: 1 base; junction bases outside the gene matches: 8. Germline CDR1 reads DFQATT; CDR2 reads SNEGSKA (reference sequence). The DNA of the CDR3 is TGCAGTGGAGGGTCGAGCGGGGGCACAGATACGCAGTATTTT. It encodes CSGGSSGGTDTQYF.

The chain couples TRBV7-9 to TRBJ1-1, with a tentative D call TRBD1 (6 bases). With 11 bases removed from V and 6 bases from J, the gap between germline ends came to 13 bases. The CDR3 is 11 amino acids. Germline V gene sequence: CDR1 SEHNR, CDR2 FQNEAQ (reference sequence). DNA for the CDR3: TGTGCCGGCGAACAGGGCCCTGAAGCTTTCTTT. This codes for CAGEQGPEAFF.

The CDR3 sequence is CSASKLASSYEQYF. DNA for the CDR3: TGCAGTGCTTCTAAACTAGCAAGCTCCTACGAGCAGTACTTC. This chain uses TRBV20-1 with TRBJ2-7, with D tentatively TRBD2 (6 bases). V lost 5 bases and J lost 0, with 14 bases in between. The CDR3 is made up of 14 amino acids. Germline-derived CDR1 and CDR2 are DFQATT and SNEGSKA (reference sequence).

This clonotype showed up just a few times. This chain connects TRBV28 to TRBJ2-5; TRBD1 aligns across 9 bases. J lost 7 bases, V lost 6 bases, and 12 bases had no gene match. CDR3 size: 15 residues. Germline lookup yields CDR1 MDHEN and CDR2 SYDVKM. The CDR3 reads CASSPTRDRAATQYF. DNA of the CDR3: TGTGCCAGCAGCCCTACCAGGGACAGGGCAGCGACCCAGTACTTC. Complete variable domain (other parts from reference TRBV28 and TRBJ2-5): DVKVTQSSRYLVKRTGEKVFLECVQDMDHENMFWYRQDPGLGLRLIYFSYDVKMKEKGDIPEGYSVSREKKERFSLILESASTNQTSMYLCASSPTRDRAATQYFGPGTRLLVL.

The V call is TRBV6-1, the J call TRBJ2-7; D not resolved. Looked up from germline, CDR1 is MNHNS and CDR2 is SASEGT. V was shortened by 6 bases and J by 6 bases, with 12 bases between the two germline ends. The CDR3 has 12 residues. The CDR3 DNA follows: TGTGCCAGCAGGGAACCCCCAACCGAGCAGTACTTC. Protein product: CASREPPTEQYF.

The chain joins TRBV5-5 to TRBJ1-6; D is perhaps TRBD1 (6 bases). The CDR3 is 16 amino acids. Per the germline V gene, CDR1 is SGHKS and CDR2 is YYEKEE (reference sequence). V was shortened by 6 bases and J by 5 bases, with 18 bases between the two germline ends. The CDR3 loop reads CASTTTGAPNNSPLHF. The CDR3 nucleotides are TGTGCCAGCACCACTACGGGGGCCCCGAATAATTCACCCCTCCACTTT. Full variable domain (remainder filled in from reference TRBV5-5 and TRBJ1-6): DAGVTQSPTHLIKTRGQQVTLRCSPISGHKSVSWYQQVLGQGPQFIFQYYEKEERGRGNFPDRFSARQFPNYSSELNVNALLLGDSALYLCASTTTGAPNNSPLHFGNGTRLTVT.

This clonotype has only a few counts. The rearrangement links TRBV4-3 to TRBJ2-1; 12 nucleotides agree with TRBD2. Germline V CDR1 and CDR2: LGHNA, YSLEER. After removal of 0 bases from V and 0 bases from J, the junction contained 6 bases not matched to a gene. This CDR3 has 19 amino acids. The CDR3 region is CASSQDLLAGGRSYNEQFF. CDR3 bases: TGCGCCAGCAGCCAAGATCTACTAGCGGGGGGCCGCTCCTACAATGAGCAGTTCTTC.

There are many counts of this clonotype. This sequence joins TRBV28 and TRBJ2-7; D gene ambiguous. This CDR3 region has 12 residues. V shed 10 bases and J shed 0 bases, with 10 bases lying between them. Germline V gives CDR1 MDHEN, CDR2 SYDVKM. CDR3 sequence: CATTISSYEQYF. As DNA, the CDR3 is TGTGCCACCACTATAAGCTCCTACGAGCAGTACTTC.

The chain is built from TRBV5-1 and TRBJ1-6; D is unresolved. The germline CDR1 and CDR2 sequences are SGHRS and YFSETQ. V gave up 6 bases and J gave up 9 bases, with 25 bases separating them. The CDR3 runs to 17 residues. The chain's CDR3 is CASTDQAGPGIASPLHF. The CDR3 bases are TGCGCCAGCACCGATCAAGCCGGGCCTGGGATTGCTTCACCCCTCCACTTT.